The T cell receptor (beta chain) under discussion was sequenced for a study of CD8 T cells in Susac syndrome. About the study: Intravenous immunoglobulin alone or corticosteroids were being given to patients with Susac syndrome at blood draw, unless they were therapy-naive.

Random hexamers primed reverse transcription of about 0.5 to 1 ug RNA. The TCR beta CDR3 was amplified by immunoSEQ multiplex PCR across 54 Vbeta, 13 Jbeta. TCRdb analysed the immunoSEQ multiplex PCR reads with MiXCR anew, one entry per CDR3 protein. The data contain 50,000 to 55,000 distinct CDR3 sequences, 95% of them singletons. To note about this clonotype: The antigen is not known.

Study conclusions and caveats: Susac-specific public clones numbered about 15 in total CD8+ repertoires (and five in CD8+ TEMRA repertoires).

V lost 0 bases and J lost 6, with 18 bases in between. Germline V gene lookup returns CDR1 DFQATT and CDR2 SNEGSKA (reference sequence). The CDR3 totals 16 residues. Negative magnetic isolation gave CD8+ and CD4+ cells; FACS enriched CD8+ TEMRA. The V and J genes are TRBV20-1 and TRBJ2-1, with D perhaps TRBD2 (5 bases). The sequence was obtained from a human donor with Susac syndrome. The specimen sequenced was CD8+ T cells from PBMCs. The CDR3 region is CSARDLLGRELNEQFF. The CDR3 DNA reads TGCAGTGCTAGAGATCTACTAGGACGCGAGCTCAATGAGCAGTTCTTC.